Included here is one T cell receptor (beta chain) sequence, with context. This entry belongs to a study of blood T cell repertoires in COVID-19. Background on the study: T cells, B-cell-depleted T cells, or PBMCs provided the cDNA or gDNA that served as material.

Germline-derived CDR1 and CDR2 are SGHTA and FQGNSA. With 2 bases clipped from V and 0 bases from J, the junction kept 3 bases outside the gene matches. This CDR3 has 15 residues. In the source study's methods: Amplified reference gene primers provided the basis for estimating nucleated cell counts. The repertoire was sequenced with immunoSEQ multiplex PCR; TCRdb's copy has only in-frame clones and lacks some. For V, J and clone size, that table is used; D and trimming come from the DNA. Seen here are about 53,000 clones, about 77% observed once, and the top ten hold 35% to 55%. The chain links TRBV7-2 to TRBJ2-5; 7 positions match TRBD1. Specimen: peripheral blood. The TCR comes from a man between 65 and 85 years old with active or convalescent COVID-19. The CDR3 is CASSLTGQNQETQYF. The CDR3 nucleotides are TGTGCCAGCAGCTTAACGGGACAGAACCAAGAGACCCAGTACTTC.